This T cell receptor beta chain was retrieved from a study of blood T cell repertoires in COVID-19. Study at large: Both acute and convalescent COVID-19 samples were obtained from the United States, Italy and Spain.

Original processing notes: Quantification of nucleated cells was approximated via reference gene primer amplification. Measured with immunoSEQ multiplex PCR; TCRdb has only the in-frame clones, and not every one. V, J and clone size were drawn from that table, and D and trimming were deduced from the DNA. This table holds roughly 59,000 clones, roughly 80% found once. The sample taken for sequencing was peripheral blood. The source is a human donor in a cohort sampled during active COVID-19.

The CDR3 nucleotides are TGTGCCAGCAGCTTAATGTCGGGCGAGCTAGCGGGAACCAATGAGCAGTTCTTC. Its translation: CASSLMSGELAGTNEQFF. The chain is built from TRBV7-2 and TRBJ2-1; 9 bases agree with TRBD2. CDR1 is SGHTA, CDR2 FQGNSA, per germline. V was clipped by 2 bases and J by 6 bases; unmatched bases: 14. This CDR3 is 18 amino acids long.